This T cell receptor (beta chain) comes out of a study of T cells in Graves' hyperthyroidism and ophthalmopathy. Study results and limitations: Most thyroid clonotypes expanded above 0.001 were also detected in blood.

The CDR3 totals 15 residues. Germline loops: CDR1 SGHTA, CDR2 FQGNSA. Trimming left V 1 base short and J 2 bases short, with 10 bases between. Patients were aged 18 to 65, had disease duration under 2 months, and had newly diagnosed hyperthyroidism. Template material for amplifying TCR beta CDR3 regions consisted of RNA transcripts. The TCR CDR3 was amplified in a first-round RT-PCR using the HTBI primer set. TCRdb itself ran the multiplex PCR reads through MiXCR, one entry per CDR3 protein. The sample lists about 540,000 distinct CDR3 sequences, around 45% occurring once. Comment on this clonotype: Antigen specificity is unknown.

Sequenced: peripheral blood or thyroid tissue (not recorded which). The clonotype comes from a woman between 18 and 29 years old with Graves' hyperthyroidism. V and J are TRBV7-2 and TRBJ2-3; D remains ambiguous. CDR3 bases: TGTGCCAGCAGCTTAGATGGTACCCACACAGATACGCAGTATTTT. It is translated as CASSLDGTHTDTQYF.